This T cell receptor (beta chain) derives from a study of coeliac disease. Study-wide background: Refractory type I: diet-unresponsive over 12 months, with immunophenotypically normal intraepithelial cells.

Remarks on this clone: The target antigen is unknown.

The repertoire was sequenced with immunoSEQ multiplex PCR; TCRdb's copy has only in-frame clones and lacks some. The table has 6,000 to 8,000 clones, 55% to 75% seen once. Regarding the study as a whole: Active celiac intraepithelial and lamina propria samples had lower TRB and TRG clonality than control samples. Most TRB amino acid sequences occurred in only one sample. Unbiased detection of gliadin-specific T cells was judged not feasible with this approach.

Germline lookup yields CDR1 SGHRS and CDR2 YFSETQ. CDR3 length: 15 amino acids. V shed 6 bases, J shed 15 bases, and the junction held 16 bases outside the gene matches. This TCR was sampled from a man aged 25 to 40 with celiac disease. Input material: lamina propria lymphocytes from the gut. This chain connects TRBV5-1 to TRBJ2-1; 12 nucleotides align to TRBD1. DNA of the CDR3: TGCGCCAGCACACCTACAACCGGGACAGGGGGCTCATGGTTCTTC. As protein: CASTPTTGTGGSWFF.